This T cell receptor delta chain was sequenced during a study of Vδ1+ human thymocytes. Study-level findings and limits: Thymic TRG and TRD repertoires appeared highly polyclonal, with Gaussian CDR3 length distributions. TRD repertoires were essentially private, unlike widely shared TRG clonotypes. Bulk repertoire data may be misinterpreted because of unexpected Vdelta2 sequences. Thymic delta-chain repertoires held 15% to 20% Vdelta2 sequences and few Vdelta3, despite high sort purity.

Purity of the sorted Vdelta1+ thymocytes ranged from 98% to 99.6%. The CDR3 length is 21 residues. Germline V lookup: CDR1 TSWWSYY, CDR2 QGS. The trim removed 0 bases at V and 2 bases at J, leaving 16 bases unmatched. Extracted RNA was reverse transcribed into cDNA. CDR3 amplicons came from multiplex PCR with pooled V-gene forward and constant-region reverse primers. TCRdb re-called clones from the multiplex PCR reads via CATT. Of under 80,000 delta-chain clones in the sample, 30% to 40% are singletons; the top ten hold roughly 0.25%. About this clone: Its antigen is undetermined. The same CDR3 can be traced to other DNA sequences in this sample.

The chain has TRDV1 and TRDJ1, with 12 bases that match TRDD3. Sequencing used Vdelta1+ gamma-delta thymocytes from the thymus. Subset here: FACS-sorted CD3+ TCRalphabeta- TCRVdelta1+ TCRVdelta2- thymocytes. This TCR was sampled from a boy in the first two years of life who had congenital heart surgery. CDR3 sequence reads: CALGELILPYWGIQGTDKLIF. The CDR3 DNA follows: TGTGCTCTTGGGGAACTCATCCTTCCTTACTGGGGGATACAGGGAACCGATAAACTCATCTTT.